This TCR beta chain is from a study of cytomegalovirus exposure and HLA in healthy donors. Only one count was recorded for this clone. Antigen unknown. Study observations and caveats: Researchers reportedly found TCR beta sequences accurately predicted most subjects' HLA-A and HLA-B alleles.

Both 60 Vbeta primers and 13 Jbeta primers went into the PCR. In the authors' workflow: Among the unique TCR beta chains that a later analysis counted, about 86 million in all, about 11 million were shared. The repertoire was sequenced with immunoSEQ multiplex PCR; TCRdb's copy has only in-frame clones and lacks some. V and J calls and clone size are copied from that table; D and trimming were computed from the DNA. The sample gives about 160,000 clones, about 81% of which show up once; 1.5% to 2% is in the top ten. The receptor was derived from a woman under 30 in good health and CMV-seronegative. The sample comprised PBMCs.

For the CDR3, the DNA is TGTGCCAGCTCGCTACAAGCCCCAACAGGGGGTAACACCGGGGAGCTGTTTTTT. It encodes CASSLQAPTGGNTGELFF. V usage is TRBV18 and J usage is TRBJ2-2; 8 bases map to TRBD1. Germline values: CDR1 KGHSH, CDR2 LQKENI. The CDR3 loop spans 18 amino acids. The trim removed 6 bases at V and 2 bases at J, leaving 14 bases unmatched.